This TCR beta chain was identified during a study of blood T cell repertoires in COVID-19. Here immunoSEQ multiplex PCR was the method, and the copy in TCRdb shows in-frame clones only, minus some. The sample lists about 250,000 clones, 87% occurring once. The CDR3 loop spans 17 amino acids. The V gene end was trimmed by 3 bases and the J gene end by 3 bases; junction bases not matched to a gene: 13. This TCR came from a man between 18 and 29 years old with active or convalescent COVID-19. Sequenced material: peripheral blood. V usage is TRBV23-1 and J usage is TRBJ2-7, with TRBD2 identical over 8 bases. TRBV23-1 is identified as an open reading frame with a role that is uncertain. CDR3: CASSQGTTSGEGYEQYF. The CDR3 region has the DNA TGCGCCAGCAGTCAGGGGACTACTAGCGGCGAGGGCTACGAGCAGTACTTC.